Below are 2 T cell receptor beta chains sequenced from a single sample in a study of shared clonotypes between healthy human individuals (dated by TCRdb to 2020 to 2021). Library construction relied on the immunoSEQ multiplex PCR assay. Imported from immuneACCESS, the table was reduced by TCRdb to in-frame sequences with V and J called. These copies leave out some clones; in studies compared against another copy, an unresolved V gene accounts for under half, and the cause of the remainder is not known. The sample contains about 1.4 million clones, roughly 96% of them found a single time. 1.2% of the sample belongs to the ten largest clones. The sample taken for sequencing was naive CD4+ T cells sorted from blood. The cell subset or site label corresponds to: CD45RA+ positively selected. The receptor source for this set is a young man in good health.

The chain recombines TRBV4-2 with TRBJ1-2; 7 bases match TRBD1. CDR3 length equals 15 residues. Trimming took 5 bases from V and 5 from J; bases not matched to a gene: 11. CDR1 is LGHNA, CDR2 YNFKEQ, per germline. CDR3 in DNA: TGTGCCAGCAGCAACGGAGGGGGCAGCGAGTATGGCTACACCTTC. Its translation is CASSNGGGSEYGYTF.

On this clone itself: Other DNA sequences within the sample encode an identical CDR3. This chain connects TRBV9 to TRBJ2-3; D gene ambiguous. V was trimmed by 0 bases and J by 3 bases, leaving 8 bases between them. The CDR3 length is 14 residues. Germline lookup yields CDR1 SGDLS and CDR2 YYNGEE. CDR3 sequence reads: CASSVEPGTDTQYF. CDR3 nucleotide sequence: TGTGCCAGCAGCGTAGAACCAGGAACAGATACGCAGTATTTT. Combining the CDR3 with reference TRBV9 and TRBJ2-3 gives the whole variable domain DSGVTQTPKHLITATGQRVTLRCSPRSGDLSVYWYQQSLDQGLQFLIQYYNGEERAKGNILERFSAQQFPDLHSELNLSSLELGDSALYFCASSVEPGTDTQYFGPGTRLTVL.